The 27 T cell receptor beta chains given below trace back to one sample, sequenced in a study of blood T cell repertoires in COVID-19. The assay was immunoSEQ multiplex PCR, and TCRdb's table has in-frame clones only and misses some. This repertoire shows tens of thousands of clones, 86% found once; its top ten account for 3.1%. The source material was PBMCs or T cells enriched from blood (not recorded which). The receptor set was obtained from a woman aged 50 to 60 who had recovered from COVID-19.

The chain is built from TRBV7-3 and TRBJ2-1, with 9 nucleotides matching TRBD2. V shed 2 bases and J 7 bases; nucleotides not matched to a gene: 6. CDR3 size: 15 residues. Germline assignment: CDR1 SGHTA and CDR2 FQGTGA. The CDR3 loop reads CASSLRGLAFNEQFF. The CDR3 DNA sequence: TGTGCCAGCAGCTTACGCGGACTAGCGTTTAATGAGCAGTTCTTC.

This rearrangement joins TRBV7-9 to TRBJ2-2; possibly TRBD1 for D (6 bases). The CDR3 has 16 amino acids. The V and J ends lost 3 bases and 1 base respectively, with 12 bases between them. The V gene's germline CDR1 is SEHNR and CDR2 FQNEAQ (reference sequence). The CDR3, as DNA: TGTGCCAGCAGCTTGGATATGGGACAGAACACCGGGGAGCTGTTTTTT. It specifies CASSLDMGQNTGELFF.

This clone is large within its sample. The rearrangement uses TRBV18 and TRBJ2-5, with 7 bases fitting TRBD2. The CDR3 spans 15 residues. The V segment lost 3 bases and the J segment 1 base; nucleotides outside the gene matches: 5. Germline-derived CDR1 and CDR2 are KGHSH and LQKENI. CDR3 DNA: TGTGCCAGCTCACCGAGCGGGGAGACCCAAGAGACCCAGTACTTC. Translation gives CASSPSGETQETQYF.

This clone has a single count. J is TRBJ1-1 and V is TRBV6-5; 7 nucleotides match TRBD1. In germline, CDR1 is MNHEY, CDR2 SVGAGI. This CDR3 is 14 amino acids long. After removal of 5 bases from V and 4 bases from J, the junction contained 7 bases not matched to a gene. The CDR3 DNA reads as TGTGCCAGCAGTCACGACAGGGCCAGCACTGAAGCTTTCTTT. The encoded protein is CASSHDRASTEAFF.

This rearrangement joins TRBV11-2 to TRBJ2-7; no clear D. CDR1 SGHAT and CDR2 FQNNGV come from the germline V gene. The CDR3 extends over 12 amino acids. Trimming took 5 bases from V and 6 from J, leaving 11 bases between them. As DNA, the CDR3 is TGTGCCAGCAGCCCCGAGTATCTCGAGCAGTACTTC. Translation gives CASSPEYLEQYF. The whole variable domain, remainder taken from reference TRBV11-2 and TRBJ2-7, is EAGVAQSPRYKIIEKRQSVAFWCNPISGHATLYWYQQILGQGPKLLIQFQNNGVVDDSQLPKDRFSAERLKGVDSTLKIQPAKLEDSAVYLCASSPEYLEQYFGPGTRLTVT.

The genes are TRBV2 and TRBJ1-6; 9 nucleotides agree with TRBD1. The CDR3 sequence is 14 residues long. V gave up 5 bases and J gave up 6 bases; unmatched junction bases: 2. Germline assignment: CDR1 SNHLY and CDR2 FYNNEI. The CDR3 nucleotides read TGTGCCAGCAGTACGGACAGGGGTAATTCACCCCTCCACTTT. The encoded protein is CASSTDRGNSPLHF.

In this sample, this clone turned up a few times. The chain has TRBV7-6 and TRBJ1-3; D not certain. This CDR3 contains 16 residues. Germline loops: CDR1 SGHVS, CDR2 FNYEAQ. Deletions cut 5 bases from V and 1 base from J, with 15 bases between. CDR3 coding DNA: TGTGCCAGCAGCCAAAGACCCTCGGGATCTGGAAACACCATATATTTT. Its protein is CASSQRPSGSGNTIYF.

This clone was found a few times. The genes are TRBV7-2 and TRBJ1-6; TRBD1 agrees at 8 bases. This CDR3 is 17 amino acids long. Per the germline V gene, CDR1 is SGHTA and CDR2 is FQGNSA. After removal of 1 base from V and 8 bases from J, the junction contained 10 bases not matched to a gene. In DNA form, the CDR3 reads TGTGCCAGCAGCTTAGTTTTCAGACAGGGGACGGATTCACCCCTCCACTTT. Its protein is CASSLVFRQGTDSPLHF.

The V call is TRBV12-3 or TRBV12-4, the J call TRBJ2-7; D unclear. This CDR3 has 13 residues. Between the trimmed V and J ends, which lost 3 bases and 0 bases, there was a span of 6 bases. The CDR3: CASSFRSSYEQYF. The CDR3 region has the DNA TGTGCCAGCAGTTTCCGTAGCTCCTACGAGCAGTACTTC.

This sequence joins TRBV2 and TRBJ1-1, with D maybe TRBD1 (6 bases). Germline assignment: CDR1 SNHLY and CDR2 FYNNEI. The CDR3 has 19 amino acids. V lost 2 bases and J lost 3, with 25 bases in between. This chain's CDR3 is CASSEPQARQALGDTEAFF. CDR3 DNA: TGTGCCAGCAGTGAACCGCAGGCCCGACAGGCCCTGGGGGACACTGAAGCTTTCTTT.

The V gene is TRBV5-5, the J gene TRBJ1-6; D unresolved. V was trimmed by 2 bases and J by 4 bases, leaving 13 bases between them. This CDR3 has 16 amino acids. Germline CDR1 SGHKS, CDR2 YYEKEE (reference sequence). The DNA of the CDR3 is TGTGCCAGCAGCTTTTGGGCCCAGGCATATAATTCACCCCTCCACTTT. Protein product: CASSFWAQAYNSPLHF. The full variable domain, with the rest looked up from reference TRBV5-5 and TRBJ1-6, is DAGVTQSPTHLIKTRGQQVTLRCSPISGHKSVSWYQQVLGQGPQFIFQYYEKEERGRGNFPDRFSARQFPNYSSELNVNALLLGDSALYLCASSFWAQAYNSPLHFGNGTRLTVT.

This rearrangement joins TRBV5-1 to TRBJ2-7, with a weak D call TRBD1 (6 bases). The CDR3 is made up of 14 amino acids. Germline values: CDR1 SGHRS, CDR2 YFSETQ. The V end was cut by 1 base, the J end by 7 bases, with 15 bases between. The CDR3 DNA follows: TGCGCCAGCAGCTTGACAGGGAGTGCGAGTGAGCAGTACTTC. This gives the protein CASSLTGSASEQYF.

The gene calls are TRBV18 and TRBJ2-7, with a weak D call TRBD2 (5 bases). The CDR3 has 13 residues. The V and J ends lost 2 bases and 3 bases respectively, with 8 bases between them. CDR1 KGHSH and CDR2 LQKENI come from the germline V gene. The CDR3, as DNA: TGTGCCAGCTCACCAGGGAGATACTACGAGCAGTACTTC. Translation: CASSPGRYYEQYF.

CDR3 DNA sequence: TGTGCCAGTAGGGCCCAGGGGGGAGAAAGCATTCAGTACTTC. Translated, it gives CASRAQGGESIQYF. The chain carries TRBV19 and TRBJ2-4; possible D gene TRBD1, 7 bases. The V end was cut by 6 bases, the J end by 9 bases, with 18 bases between. The CDR3 contains 14 residues. CDR1 is LNHDA, CDR2 SQIVND, per germline (reference sequence).

The V gene is TRBV11-2, the J gene TRBJ2-1; perhaps TRBD1 as D (5 bases). The CDR3 loop spans 15 amino acids. Germline-derived CDR1 and CDR2 are SGHAT and FQNNGV. The ends were cut back, 5 bases at V and 9 bases at J, with 20 bases in the middle. The CDR3 protein is CASSPTPQGSTEQFF. The CDR3 DNA reads as TGTGCCAGCAGCCCCACCCCCCAGGGTAGCACTGAGCAGTTCTTC.

This clone was seen a single time. Because it lacks the conserved phenylalanine or tryptophan at the end, this CDR3 is likely a read error. The DNA is left out, because the CDR3 cannot be placed on it with certainty; the CDR3 is given as TCRdb lists it. The gene calls are TRBV11-2 and TRBJ1-1; the D call in the table, TRBD1, was not verified against the DNA. Termini included, the CDR3 measures 11 amino acids. Per the germline V gene, CDR1 is SGHAT and CDR2 is FQNNGV. CDR3 sequence: CASSSGHRRRY.

This clone occurred once. Here the CDR3 reads CASSYLADSYEQYF. CDR3 DNA: TGTGCCAGCAGTTACCTGGCAGACTCCTACGAGCAGTACTTC. The chain recombines TRBV6-2 or TRBV6-3 with TRBJ2-7; D uncertain. The V end was cut by 2 bases, the J end by 0 bases, with 8 bases between. CDR3 length: 14 amino acids. Per the germline V gene, CDR1 is MNHEY and CDR2 is SVGEGT.

As for this clone: The sample contains more than one DNA sequence encoding this CDR3. This chain joins TRBV2 and TRBJ2-1; 7 bases are a match to TRBD2. This CDR3 has 15 residues. The germline CDR1 and CDR2 sequences are SNHLY and FYNNEI. V dropped 3 bases and J dropped 0; count of bases not matched to a gene: 2. The CDR3 is CASSEQRGSYNEQFF. Written as DNA, the CDR3 is TGTGCCAGCAGTGAGCAGCGGGGCTCCTACAATGAGCAGTTCTTC.

The J gene is TRBJ1-2, the V gene TRBV11-2; no reliable D call. Trimming stripped 6 bases from V and 11 bases from J, with 16 bases between. The length of the CDR3 is 12 residues. From germline, CDR1 is SGHAT and CDR2 FQNNGV. CDR3 coding DNA: TGTGCCAGCAGGATGTTGTTCGGGTCTTACACCTTC. Translating it yields CASRMLFGSYTF.

This chain's CDR3 is CASSLEAGKEQFF. The CDR3 coding sequence is TGTGCCAGCAGTTTAGAAGCGGGGAAAGAGCAGTTCTTC. The chain is built from TRBV28 and TRBJ2-1, with 7 bases matching TRBD2. The CDR3 covers 13 residues. V lost 2 bases to trimming and J lost 10 bases; unmatched junction nucleotides: 5. Germline V gene lookup returns CDR1 MDHEN and CDR2 SYDVKM.

This sequence joins TRBV5-1 and TRBJ1-2, with D unclear. CDR3 length: 14 residues. V dropped 0 bases and J dropped 0 bases, with 6 bases sitting between them. The germline V gene encodes CDR1 SGHRS and CDR2 YFSETQ. CDR3 protein: CASSLVQANYGYTF. DNA for the CDR3: TGCGCCAGCAGCTTGGTGCAGGCTAACTATGGCTACACCTTC. Complete variable domain (other parts from reference TRBV5-1 and TRBJ1-2): KAGVTQTPRYLIKTRGQQVTLSCSPISGHRSVSWYQQTPGQGLQFLFEYFSETQRNKGNFPGRFSGRQFSNSRSEMNVSTLELGDSALYLCASSLVQANYGYTFGSGTRLTVV.

V usage is TRBV5-1 and J usage is TRBJ2-7; D is ambiguous. V gave up 2 bases and J gave up 1 base, with 10 bases separating them. This CDR3 is 14 amino acids long. Germline V gene sequence: CDR1 SGHRS, CDR2 YFSETQ. The CDR3 region has the DNA TGCGCCAGCAGCTTTATGACTGGGTCCTACGAGCAGTACTTC. This codes for CASSFMTGSYEQYF.

V and J are TRBV19 and TRBJ2-3; 12 nucleotides align to TRBD2. Germline V gene lookup returns CDR1 LNHDA and CDR2 SQIVND (reference sequence). The V segment lost 1 base and the J segment 0 bases; nucleotides outside the gene matches: 5. The CDR3 spans 18 residues. The CDR3 bases are TGTGCCAGTAGTATAGGTCTAGCGGGGGGGGATAGCACAGATACGCAGTATTTT. Translating gives CASSIGLAGGDSTDTQYF.

The J gene is TRBJ2-5, the V gene TRBV19; a weak D match, TRBD2 (6 bases). The CDR3 totals 14 residues. Germline lookup yields CDR1 LNHDA and CDR2 SQIVND (reference sequence). Trimming took 0 bases from V and 6 from J, leaving 11 bases between them. CDR3 DNA: TGTGCCAGTAGTATAGATCCTGGGAGGAAGACCCAGTACTTC. Protein product: CASSIDPGRKTQYF.

This chain joins TRBV2 and TRBJ2-3; TRBD1 is a possible D gene (5 bases). The CDR3 sequence is 14 residues long. Germline CDR1 SNHLY, CDR2 FYNNEI. Trimming removed 8 bases from V and 2 bases from J, with 14 bases in between. The CDR3 sequence: CASSRAGITDTQYF. CDR3 DNA: TGTGCCAGCTCAAGGGCAGGGATCACAGATACGCAGTATTTT.

This sequence joins TRBV3-1 (or the pseudogene TRBV3-2) and TRBJ2-5, with D perhaps TRBD2 (6 bases). In germline, CDR1 is LGHDT, CDR2 YNNKEL (reference sequence). The V end lost 3 bases, the J end lost 3 bases, and 8 bases lay between the germline ends. This CDR3 has 13 residues. The CDR3 coding sequence is TGTGCCAGCAGCCAGATAGCGGAAGAGACCCAGTACTTC. Its translation is CASSQIAEETQYF.

The rearrangement joins TRBV5-5 to TRBJ1-4, with 9 positions matching TRBD1. The CDR3 runs 15 residues. Germline V gene sequence: CDR1 SGHKS, CDR2 YYEKEE (reference sequence). V was clipped by 3 bases and J by 4 bases; unmatched bases: 4. The CDR3 loop is CASSYGQGLNEKLFF. CDR3 nucleotide sequence: TGTGCCAGCAGCTACGGACAGGGGCTTAATGAAAAACTGTTTTTT.